These 8 T cell receptor beta chains originate from one sample sequenced in a study of chemoradiotherapy in HPV16-positive cancers. Sequenced by immunoSEQ multiplex PCR; TCRdb stores in-frame clones only, minus some. The data hold 2,500 to 3,500 clones, with more than 75% observed a single time. Sequencing used tumor tissue, obtained from a patient who underwent chemoradiotherapy. The receptor source for this set is a human donor with HPV-associated anogenital cancer.

This chain links TRBV11-2 with TRBJ2-3; no definite D call. The CDR3 consists of 14 residues. CDR1 SGHAT and CDR2 FQNNGV come from the germline V gene. V was clipped by 0 bases and J by 5 bases, with 9 bases between them. CDR3 region: CASSLDQLGDTQYF. The DNA of the CDR3 is TGTGCCAGCAGCTTAGATCAGTTGGGAGATACGCAGTATTTT.

The V and J genes are TRBV28 and TRBJ2-7; a weak D match, TRBD1 (6 bases). CDR1 is MDHEN and CDR2 is SYDVKM in the germline V gene. V was trimmed by 5 bases and J by 4 bases, leaving 18 bases between them. The CDR3 length is 15 residues. The CDR3 is CASSATGAGIYEQYF. The CDR3 nucleotides are TGTGCCAGCAGTGCGACAGGTGCAGGAATATACGAGCAGTACTTC.

This rearrangement joins TRBV10-3 to TRBJ2-6, with D unclear. Per the germline V gene, CDR1 is ENHRY and CDR2 is SYGVKD. This CDR3 is built from 16 residues. Trimming pared 4 bases from V and 0 bases from J, leaving 10 bases between. In DNA, the CDR3 is TGTGCCATCAGTGGCACCCTAGTCTCTGGGGCCAACGTCCTGACTTTC. It encodes CAISGTLVSGANVLTF.

The J gene is TRBJ2-3, the V gene TRBV2, with 7 bases identical to TRBD1. The CDR3 loop spans 14 amino acids. V gave up 7 bases and J gave up 2 bases; unmatched junction bases: 6. The V gene's germline CDR1 is SNHLY and CDR2 FYNNEI. The CDR3 loop is CASKRDRTTDTQYF. CDR3 DNA sequence: TGTGCCAGCAAGAGGGACAGAACCACAGATACGCAGTATTTT.

The chain has TRBV5-3 and TRBJ1-5; no definite D call. Being an ORF, TRBV5-3 has a function that is uncertain. This CDR3 region has 14 residues. V lost 3 bases to trimming and J lost 6 bases, with 13 bases between them. CDR3 amino acids: CARSSATTFQPQHF. The CDR3 DNA reads as TGTGCCAGAAGCTCCGCTACCACATTTCAGCCCCAGCATTTT.

J is TRBJ2-7 and V is TRBV28, with D possibly being TRBD2 (6 bases). CDR3 length equals 15 residues. Trimming took off 7 bases at V and 3 bases at J, with 19 bases between the two ends. Germline V gives CDR1 MDHEN, CDR2 SYDVKM. This chain's CDR3 is CASTQRRGAGYEQYF. CDR3 nucleotides: TGTGCCAGCACCCAACGGAGGGGAGCGGGCTACGAGCAGTACTTC.

J is TRBJ2-7 and V is TRBV28, with D uncertain. V lost 5 bases to trimming and J lost 2 bases, with 7 bases between them. The CDR3 contains 12 residues. Germline CDR1 MDHEN, CDR2 SYDVKM. The CDR3 sequence: CASSRTPYEQYF. Here the CDR3 DNA reads TGTGCCAGCAGTCGAACACCCTACGAGCAGTACTTC.

The rearrangement joins TRBV12-5 to TRBJ2-6, with D possibly being TRBD1 (5 bases). Per the germline V gene, CDR1 is LGHNT and CDR2 is FRNRAP. The CDR3 totals 16 residues. Trimming pared 5 bases from V and 5 bases from J, leaving 16 bases between. DNA of the CDR3: TGTGCTAGTGGTGGTGCAGGACAAAGTCGGGCCAACGTCCTGACTTTC. Its translation is CASGGAGQSRANVLTF.